These T cell receptor beta chains were read from a single sample in a study of CD8+ T cells in alopecia areata. The assay was immunoSEQ multiplex PCR, and TCRdb's table has in-frame clones only and misses some. The sample lists 150,000 to 200,000 clones, about 72% seen once, with about 10% in the top ten. Here the sequenced sample was CD8+ T cells sorted from blood, taken at week 0. The receptor source for this set is a human donor with alopecia areata. Both conserved end residues are part of each CDR3.

CDR3aa: CASSPPTDTQYF
v_gene: TRBV9
j_gene: TRBJ2-3

CDR3aa: CAGNADRKLFGTGGWNEQFF
v_gene: TRBV30
j_gene: TRBJ2-1

CDR3aa: CASSPRQGLTNEKLFF
v_gene: TRBV7-9
j_gene: TRBJ1-4

CDR3aa: CASSVEGGLTDTQYF
v_gene: TRBV9
j_gene: TRBJ2-3

CDR3aa: CASQGGRVDTEAFF
v_gene: TRBV2
j_gene: TRBJ1-1

CDR3aa: CASSLSGTGVEKLFF
v_gene: TRBV7-8
j_gene: TRBJ1-4

CDR3aa: CASSPSGGVETQYF
v_gene: TRBV5-1
j_gene: TRBJ2-5

CDR3aa: CAWSTDPARSEQFF
v_gene: TRBV30
j_gene: TRBJ2-1

CDR3aa: CANQGGETQYF
v_gene: TRBV2
j_gene: TRBJ2-5

CDR3aa: CASSQDSGYSQPQHF
v_gene: TRBV4-1
j_gene: TRBJ1-5

CDR3aa: CASTYLDSF
v_gene: TRBV5-1
j_gene: TRBJ1-1

CDR3aa: CAAKPAGSYEQYF
v_gene: TRBV28
j_gene: TRBJ2-7

CDR3aa: CASSLRDRFYEQYF
v_gene: TRBV7-2
j_gene: TRBJ2-7

CDR3aa: CASSRGQTDEKLFF
v_gene: TRBV6-6
j_gene: TRBJ1-4

CDR3aa: CASSVVGGADQPQHF
v_gene: TRBV6-5
j_gene: TRBJ1-5

CDR3aa: CATRLGTGANVLTF
v_gene: TRBV27
j_gene: TRBJ2-6

CDR3aa: CASSPSDRVPYEQYF
v_gene: TRBV18
j_gene: TRBJ2-7

CDR3aa: CASSPNGWGTDTQYF
v_gene: TRBV11-1
j_gene: TRBJ2-3

CDR3aa: CASSLTYEQFF
v_gene: TRBV7-9
j_gene: TRBJ2-1

CDR3aa: CASSSGDGAYEQYF
v_gene: TRBV28
j_gene: TRBJ2-7

CDR3aa: CATSRELSGAAEAFF
v_gene: TRBV15
j_gene: TRBJ1-1

CDR3aa: CSVEDESGQGPMGYGYTF
v_gene: TRBV29-1
j_gene: TRBJ1-2

CDR3aa: CAWAQAAGQDEQYF
v_gene: TRBV30
j_gene: TRBJ2-7

CDR3aa: CASSLYFATNEKLFF
v_gene: TRBV13
j_gene: TRBJ1-4

CDR3aa: CASMSPTDRVNSPLHF
v_gene: TRBV2
j_gene: TRBJ1-6

CDR3aa: CATSRDRGQNSPLHF
v_gene: TRBV15
j_gene: TRBJ1-6

CDR3aa: CASSVPSYYEQYF
v_gene: TRBV9
j_gene: TRBJ2-7

CDR3aa: CASSRTMNTEAFF
v_gene: TRBV6-4
j_gene: TRBJ1-1

CDR3aa: CASSSGTLGSHQPQHF
v_gene: TRBV13
j_gene: TRBJ1-5

CDR3aa: CASRDTSYEQYF
v_gene: TRBV2
j_gene: TRBJ2-7

CDR3aa: CASSCCGGLSYNEQFF
v_gene: TRBV5-1
j_gene: TRBJ2-1

CDR3aa: CASSLTGLGGEQFF
v_gene: TRBV7-3
j_gene: TRBJ2-1

CDR3aa: CASSQGSSRPPYEQYF
v_gene: TRBV7-9
j_gene: TRBJ2-7

CDR3aa: CASSQAGDGYTF
v_gene: TRBV14
j_gene: TRBJ1-2

CDR3aa: CAWRLATYNEQFF
v_gene: TRBV30
j_gene: TRBJ2-1

CDR3aa: CASSDLSRAPVWGYTF
v_gene: TRBV6-1
j_gene: TRBJ1-2

CDR3aa: CASSSTPHGEQYF
v_gene: TRBV25-1
j_gene: TRBJ2-7

CDR3aa: CASGTRDEQYF
v_gene: TRBV12-5
j_gene: TRBJ2-7

CDR3aa: CASSSRDNQETQYF
v_gene: TRBV11-2
j_gene: TRBJ2-5

CDR3aa: CAWSGTNFNQPQHF
v_gene: TRBV30
j_gene: TRBJ1-5

CDR3aa: CASSQARPGNTEAFF
v_gene: TRBV4-1
j_gene: TRBJ1-1

CDR3aa: CASSQAGTAKETQYF
v_gene: TRBV4-1
j_gene: TRBJ2-5

CDR3aa: CASSDAASGGFNEQFF
v_gene: TRBV6-4
j_gene: TRBJ2-1

CDR3aa: CASRDDPFQYF
v_gene: TRBV2
j_gene: TRBJ2-4

CDR3aa: CASIGWGTGNSPLHF
v_gene: TRBV23-1
j_gene: TRBJ1-6

CDR3aa: CASSLATGNTIYF
v_gene: TRBV5-1
j_gene: TRBJ1-3

CDR3aa: CASSLGHRDPLYEQYF
v_gene: TRBV28
j_gene: -

CDR3aa: CSVEMFSGGSGTGELFF
v_gene: TRBV29-1
j_gene: TRBJ2-2

CDR3aa: CASSPRLFYEQYF
v_gene: TRBV4-1
j_gene: TRBJ2-7

CDR3aa: CASSQLAGETQYF
v_gene: TRBV4-1
j_gene: TRBJ2-5

CDR3aa: CAISESGTQRGTDTQYF
v_gene: TRBV10-3
j_gene: TRBJ2-3

CDR3aa: CASSPSSVNYGYTF
v_gene: TRBV4-1
j_gene: TRBJ1-2